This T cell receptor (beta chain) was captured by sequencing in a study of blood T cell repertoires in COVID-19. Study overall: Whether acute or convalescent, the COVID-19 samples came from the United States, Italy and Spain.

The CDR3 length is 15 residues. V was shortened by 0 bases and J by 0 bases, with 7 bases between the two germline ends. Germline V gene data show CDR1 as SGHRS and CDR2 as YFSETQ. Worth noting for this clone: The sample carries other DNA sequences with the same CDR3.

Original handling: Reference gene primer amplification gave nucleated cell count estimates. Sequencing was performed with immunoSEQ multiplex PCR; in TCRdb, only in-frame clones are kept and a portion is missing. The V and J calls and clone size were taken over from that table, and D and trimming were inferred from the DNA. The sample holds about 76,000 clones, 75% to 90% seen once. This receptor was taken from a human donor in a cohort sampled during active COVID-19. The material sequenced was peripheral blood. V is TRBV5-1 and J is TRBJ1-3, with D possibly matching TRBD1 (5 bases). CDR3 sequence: CASSLVGASGNTIYF. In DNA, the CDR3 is TGCGCCAGCAGCTTGGTAGGGGCCTCTGGAAACACCATATATTTT.